One and the same sample provided the 23 T cell receptor beta chains below, sequenced in a study of shared clonotypes between healthy human individuals. Naive CD8 cells, CD45RO-negative and positively selected for CCR7, excluded terminally differentiated effector memory CD45RA+ cells. TCRdb's table, derived via immunoSEQ multiplex PCR, lists solely in-frame clones and lacks some. The sample has millions of clones; more than 85% are singletons. The specimen was naive CD8+ T cells from PBMCs. The origin of the receptors is a man younger than 35 in good health. Some clones in this sample may be carry-over from other donors' samples.

CDR3 sequence reads: CASSQDWDSNTGELFF. The CDR3 coding sequence is TGCGCCAGCAGCCAAGATTGGGACAGCAACACCGGGGAGCTGTTTTTT. The J gene is TRBJ2-2, the V gene TRBV4-1; TRBD1 matches at 7 bases. The CDR3 loop spans 16 amino acids. Per germline, CDR1 MGHRA and CDR2 YSYEKL. The V and J ends lost 0 bases and 2 bases, in that order; junction bases with no gene match: 3.

V is TRBV19 and J is TRBJ2-2, with D possibly TRBD2 on 5 matching bases. The CDR3 is 17 residues long. V gave up 5 bases and J gave up 2 bases, with 18 bases separating them. The germline CDR1 and CDR2 sequences are LNHDA and SQIVND (reference sequence). CDR3 sequence reads: CASSLPPGVLNTGELFF. The CDR3 nucleotides are TGTGCCAGTAGTCTACCGCCCGGGGTCCTTAACACCGGGGAGCTGTTTTTT.

The sample holds a few counts of this clone. This chain connects TRBV5-4 to TRBJ1-1; no definite D call. Germline V lookup: CDR1 SGHNT, CDR2 YYREEE (reference sequence). The CDR3 is 13 amino acids. Trimming removed 7 bases from V and 1 base from J, with 11 bases in between. CDR3 amino acids: CASALGPNTEAFF. CDR3 DNA sequence: TGTGCCAGCGCTCTCGGCCCGAACACTGAAGCTTTCTTT.

This clone appeared once. The chain couples TRBV7-3 to TRBJ2-3; TRBD1 is a possible D gene (5 bases). This CDR3 has 17 amino acids. Trimming cost V 5 bases and J 4 bases, with 22 bases left between them. Germline CDR1 is SGHTA and CDR2 is FQGTGA. CDR3 coding DNA: TGTGCCAGCAGCCCATGGACCCCAAGGGGCCGCCCAGATACGCAGTATTTT. It is translated as CASSPWTPRGRPDTQYF.

The sample holds one count of this clone. This chain joins TRBV7-3 and TRBJ2-7; D not certain. The CDR3 is 15 amino acids. Trimming took 0 bases from V and 3 from J, leaving 12 bases between them. CDR1 is SGHTA, CDR2 FQGTGA, per germline. The CDR3 nucleotides read TGTGCCAGCAGCTTAACTGGGGATCCTTTCTACGAGCAGTACTTC. It is translated as CASSLTGDPFYEQYF.

The V gene is TRBV6-5, the J gene TRBJ2-7; possibly TRBD2 for D (5 bases). Trimming took 6 bases from V and 1 from J, leaving 13 bases between them. This CDR3 spans 14 amino acids. Germline V gene sequence: CDR1 MNHEY, CDR2 SVGAGI. The CDR3 sequence: CASSVGVESYEQYF. CDR3 coding DNA: TGTGCCAGCAGCGTGGGAGTGGAATCCTACGAGCAGTACTTC.

This rearrangement joins TRBV25-1 to TRBJ1-5; unclear D gene. This CDR3 region has 14 residues. The germline V gene encodes CDR1 MGHDK and CDR2 SYGVNS. V was clipped by 1 base and J by 5 bases, with 9 bases between them. As DNA, the CDR3 is TGTGCCAGCAGTGAATGGGAGGAAGATCAGCCCCAGCATTTT. This sequence encodes CASSEWEEDQPQHF.

In this sample, this clone turned up once. CDR3: CASSFLGENTEAFF. CDR3 coding DNA: TGTGCCAGCAGTTTCCTGGGAGAGAACACTGAAGCTTTCTTT. The V call is TRBV27, the J call TRBJ1-1; D remains unclear. V lost 3 bases, J lost 1 base, and 9 bases lay in between. Germline V gene sequence: CDR1 MNHEY, CDR2 SMNVEV (reference sequence). This CDR3 is 14 amino acids long.

J is TRBJ2-3 and V is TRBV28; either TRBD1 or TRBD2 may supply D (5 bases each). Per the germline V gene, CDR1 is MDHEN and CDR2 is SYDVKM. The V end lost 6 bases, the J end lost 2 bases, and 15 bases lay between the germline ends. CDR3 length equals 15 residues. In nucleotides, the CDR3 is TGTGCCAGCAGACGCGACAGACTACTCACAGATACGCAGTATTTT. Translated, it gives CASRRDRLLTDTQYF. Full variable domain (missing parts from reference TRBV28 and TRBJ2-3): DVKVTQSSRYLVKRTGEKVFLECVQDMDHENMFWYRQDPGLGLRLIYFSYDVKMKEKGDIPEGYSVSREKKERFSLILESASTNQTSMYLCASRRDRLLTDTQYFGPGTRLTVL.

As DNA, the CDR3 is TGCGCCAGCAGCAGAGGACAGGGGGGTGAGCAGTTCTTC. Amino acids: CASSRGQGGEQFF. The chain recombines TRBV5-1 with TRBJ2-1; 10 bases are a match to TRBD1. Per the germline V gene, CDR1 is SGHRS and CDR2 is YFSETQ. The CDR3 totals 13 residues. Trimming took 4 bases from V and 9 from J; bases not matched to a gene: 4.

The DNA for the CDR3 is TGTGCCAGCAGCCGGGACTACCGTTACGAGCAGTACTTC. It yields the protein CASSRDYRYEQYF. The chain is built from TRBV7-9 and TRBJ2-7, with TRBD2 matching 7 bases. V shed 5 bases, J shed 4 bases, and the junction held 5 bases outside the gene matches. Germline CDR1 is SEHNR and CDR2 is FQNEAQ (reference sequence). This CDR3 spans 13 amino acids.

V is TRBV6-4 and J is TRBJ2-1, with 7 bases matching TRBD2. CDR1 MRHNA and CDR2 SNTAGT come from the germline V gene. The CDR3 spans 13 residues. V trimming: 5 bases; J trimming: 6 bases; junction bases outside the gene matches: 4. The CDR3 nucleotides are TGTGCCAGCAGTCCAGCGGGACTCAATGAGCAGTTCTTC. Its protein product is CASSPAGLNEQFF.

This sequence joins TRBV29-1 and TRBJ1-2, with D tentatively TRBD1 (6 bases). Germline CDR1 is SQVTM and CDR2 is ANQGSEA. The CDR3 totals 13 residues. Trimming shortened V by 4 bases and J by 7 bases, and 16 bases separated the two germline ends. The CDR3 nucleotides are TGCAGCGTTGGCGCAGGGGTCCTGCTTGGCTACACCTTC. It is translated as CSVGAGVLLGYTF.

This clone was seen once. The V and J genes are TRBV4-1 and TRBJ2-2; no firm D call. CDR1 is MGHRA, CDR2 YSYEKL, per germline. This CDR3 region has 16 residues. V was cut by 0 bases and J by 0 bases, with 8 bases left in between. In nucleotides, the CDR3 is TGCGCCAGCAGCCAAGAGGACCCGACGAACACCGGGGAGCTGTTTTTT. It codes for CASSQEDPTNTGELFF.

V usage is TRBV30 and J usage is TRBJ1-4; weak D call: TRBD1 (5 bases). Germline V gives CDR1 GTSNPN, CDR2 SVGIG (reference sequence). The CDR3 runs 13 residues. V gave up 4 bases and J gave up 8 bases, with 14 bases separating them. CDR3 nucleotides: TGTGCCTGGAATAGTGGAGGGGTCGAAAAACTGTTTTTT. It translates to CAWNSGGVEKLFF.

The chain's CDR3 is CASSLWLKKVNTEAFF. CDR3 DNA sequence: TGTGCCAGCAGCTTATGGCTCAAGAAAGTAAACACTGAAGCTTTCTTT. The genes are TRBV11-2 and TRBJ1-1, with unresolved D. Looked up from germline, CDR1 is SGHAT and CDR2 is FQNNGV. The CDR3 is 16 amino acids. The germline V and J ends were trimmed by 2 bases and 2 bases, with 15 bases remaining between them. Complete variable domain (other parts from reference TRBV11-2 and TRBJ1-1): EAGVAQSPRYKIIEKRQSVAFWCNPISGHATLYWYQQILGQGPKLLIQFQNNGVVDDSQLPKDRFSAERLKGVDSTLKIQPAKLEDSAVYLCASSLWLKKVNTEAFFGQGTRLTVV.

A few counts support this clone. This specimen includes other DNA sequences encoding the same CDR3. The V gene is TRBV28, the J gene TRBJ2-7; perhaps TRBD1 as D (5 bases). V was trimmed by 2 bases and J by 4 bases, leaving 6 bases between them. From germline, CDR1 is MDHEN and CDR2 SYDVKM. This CDR3 has 12 residues. The CDR3 region has the DNA TGTGCCAGCAGTTTAAGGGGTTACGAGCAGTACTTC. Translating gives CASSLRGYEQYF.

The rearrangement links TRBV28 to TRBJ2-5, with a possible D match to TRBD2 (5 bases). V was cut by 6 bases and J by 1 base, with 12 bases left in between. CDR1 is MDHEN, CDR2 SYDVKM, per germline. The CDR3 sequence is 14 residues long. DNA for the CDR3: TGTGCCAGCAGGAACCTAGCTATCCAAGAGACCCAGTACTTC. Translated: CASRNLAIQETQYF.

The chain is built from TRBV5-1 and TRBJ2-1; 12 bases are shared with TRBD2. The CDR3 runs to 14 residues. V was pared by 5 bases and J by 6 bases, with 3 bases of the junction left unmatched. Germline CDR1 and CDR2: SGHRS and YFSETQ. CDR3 amino acids: CASSLAGGSNEQFF. Written as DNA, the CDR3 is TGCGCCAGCAGTCTAGCGGGAGGGAGCAATGAGCAGTTCTTC.

The CDR3 DNA reads TGTGCCTGGAGTGTGAACAGGGCTTACGAGCAGTACTTC. Its protein product is CAWSVNRAYEQYF. J is TRBJ2-7 and V is TRBV30; a possible D gene is TRBD1 (6 bases). The CDR3 has 13 amino acids. Per the germline V gene, CDR1 is GTSNPN and CDR2 is SVGIG (reference sequence). Trimming removed 0 bases from V and 4 bases from J, with 10 bases in between.

The count of this clone is one. This rearrangement joins TRBV11-3 to TRBJ2-1, with 10 bases that match TRBD1. Trimming cost V 3 bases and J 4 bases; bases outside gene matches: 3. Germline V gene sequence: CDR1 SGHNT, CDR2 YENEEA. CDR3 length equals 15 residues. CDR3 sequence: CASSLDRGIYNEQFF. CDR3 in DNA: TGTGCCAGCAGCTTGGACAGGGGGATATACAATGAGCAGTTCTTC.

V gene TRBV19 combines with J gene TRBJ2-5; TRBD1 or TRBD2 may be the D gene (5 bases each). With 3 bases removed from V and 10 bases from J, the gap between germline ends came to 27 bases. The CDR3 has 17 residues. Germline V gene lookup returns CDR1 LNHDA and CDR2 SQIVND (reference sequence). The CDR3 DNA follows: TGTGCCAGTAGTATGCCCTCCCCGGGACCAGGGTGGGTGAGCCAGTACTTC. Residues: CASSMPSPGPGWVSQYF.

The chain couples TRBV4-1 to TRBJ1-2; 10 bases line up with TRBD1. J lost 7 bases, V lost 0 bases, and 5 bases had no gene match. The germline gives CDR1 MGHRA, CDR2 YSYEKL. The CDR3 spans 15 residues. This CDR3 reads CASSQDGQGVAGYTF. The CDR3 DNA sequence: TGCGCCAGCAGCCAAGATGGACAGGGGGTTGCTGGCTACACCTTC.